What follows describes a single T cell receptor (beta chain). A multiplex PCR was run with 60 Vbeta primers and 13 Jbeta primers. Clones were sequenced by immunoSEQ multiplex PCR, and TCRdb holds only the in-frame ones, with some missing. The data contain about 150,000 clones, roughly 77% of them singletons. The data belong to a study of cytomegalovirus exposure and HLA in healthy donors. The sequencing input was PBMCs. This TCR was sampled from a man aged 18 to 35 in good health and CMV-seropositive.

Written as DNA, the CDR3 is TGTGCCAGCAGTATAAGTGATGGGCCAGATACGCAGTATTTT. This encodes CASSISDGPDTQYF. The chain uses TRBV6-4 and TRBJ2-3; unclear D gene. Germline V gives CDR1 MRHNA, CDR2 SNTAGT. CDR3 length equals 14 residues. The V gene lost 5 bases and the J gene lost 4 bases, with 13 bases spanning the gap.